This paragraph covers one T cell receptor (beta chain) sequence. The data were produced by immunoSEQ multiplex PCR, yet TCRdb's version contains in-frame clones alone and is incomplete. The sample carries approximately 200,000 clones, 80% to 90% recorded once. The CDR3 runs to 11 residues. V dropped 5 bases and J dropped 11 bases, with 12 bases sitting between them. The data were taken from a study of blood T cell repertoires in COVID-19. V is TRBV12-3 or TRBV12-4 and J is TRBJ1-2; a weak D match, TRBD1 (5 bases). The sequence was obtained from a woman aged 55-69 years who had recovered from COVID-19. The specimen sequenced was peripheral blood. This CDR3 is CASSGQGLYTF. CDR3 nucleotides: TGTGCCAGCAGTGGTCAGGGTTTATACACCTTC.